This T cell receptor (beta chain) was identified during a study of vaccination effects on CD4 cells after COVID-19. Study conclusions and caveats: Convalescent patients were scarce, and early post-infection timepoints were absent. Both infection-induced and vaccine-induced clones contracted markedly at late post-vaccination timepoints. Nearly all vaccine-induced clones in healthy recipients recognized only SARS-CoV-2.

The method was immunoSEQ multiplex PCR; TCRdb's version includes in-frame clones alone and lacks a portion of them. The data hold about 27,000 clones, with about 83% observed a single time. CDR1 is KGHSH, CDR2 LQKENI, per germline. The CDR3 has 13 residues. Trimming took off 3 bases at V and 2 bases at J, with 7 bases between the two ends. On this clone itself: What it recognizes is unknown.

Antigen-specific CD4+ T cells were expanded (with viral peptide pools) by the ViraFEST assay ahead of sequencing. CD4+ T cell isolation took place after 10 days of culture. It was two doses of either the BNT162b2 or mRNA-1273 vaccine that participants received. Half of the medium was exchanged for IL-2 medium on both days 3 and 7. This sequence was found in a human donor who received a COVID-19 vaccine. Some clones in this sample may be carry-over from other donors' samples. This sequence joins TRBV18 and TRBJ2-5; no firm D call. The sequences come from CD4+ T cells from PBMCs cultured with HCoV-NL63 spike peptides, collected after COVID-19 vaccination. In DNA form, the CDR3 reads TGTGCCAGCTCACCCCAACAACAAGAGACCCAGTACTTC. This gives the protein CASSPQQQETQYF.